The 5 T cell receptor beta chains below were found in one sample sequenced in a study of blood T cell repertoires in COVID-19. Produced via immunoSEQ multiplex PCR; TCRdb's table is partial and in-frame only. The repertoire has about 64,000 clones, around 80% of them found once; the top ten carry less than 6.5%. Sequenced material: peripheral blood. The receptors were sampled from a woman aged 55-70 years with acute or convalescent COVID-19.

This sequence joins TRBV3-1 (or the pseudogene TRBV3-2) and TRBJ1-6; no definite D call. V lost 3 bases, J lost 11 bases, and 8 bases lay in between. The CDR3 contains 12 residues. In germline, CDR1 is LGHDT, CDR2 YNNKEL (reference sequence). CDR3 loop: CASSQTRTPLHF. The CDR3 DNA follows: TGTGCCAGCAGCCAGACGAGGACACCCCTCCACTTT.

CDR3 bases: TGCGCCAGCAGCTTGAGGGGTGGCAGAGGAACTGAAGCTTTCTTT. As protein: CASSLRGGRGTEAFF. The chain couples TRBV5-1 to TRBJ1-1; perhaps TRBD1 as D (5 bases). Germline assignment: CDR1 SGHRS and CDR2 YFSETQ. The CDR3 spans 15 residues. The V and J ends lost 1 base and 5 bases respectively, with 15 bases between them.

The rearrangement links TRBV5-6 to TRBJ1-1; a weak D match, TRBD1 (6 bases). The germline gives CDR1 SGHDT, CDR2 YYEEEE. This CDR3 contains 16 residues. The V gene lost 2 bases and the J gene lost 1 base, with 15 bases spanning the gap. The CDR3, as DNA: TGTGCCAGCAGCTTCAACAGGGACGTAAGGAACACTGAAGCTTTCTTT. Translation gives CASSFNRDVRNTEAFF.

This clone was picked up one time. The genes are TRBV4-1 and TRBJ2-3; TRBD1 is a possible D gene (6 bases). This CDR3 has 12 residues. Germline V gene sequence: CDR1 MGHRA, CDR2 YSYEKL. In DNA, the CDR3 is TGCTCTTCGGCAGGGGCCACAGATACGCAGTATTTT. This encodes CSSAGATDTQYF.

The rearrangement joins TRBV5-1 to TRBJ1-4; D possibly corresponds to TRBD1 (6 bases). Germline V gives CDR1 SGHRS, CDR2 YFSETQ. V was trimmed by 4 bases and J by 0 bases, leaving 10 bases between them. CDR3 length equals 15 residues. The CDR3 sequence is CASSPDRATNEKLFF. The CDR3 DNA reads TGCGCCAGCAGCCCGGACAGAGCAACTAATGAAAAACTGTTTTTT.